This TCR beta chain was documented in a study of blood T cell repertoires in COVID-19. Study overall: COVID-19 samples from acute and convalescent phases originated in the United States, Italy and Spain.

Authors' processing steps: Estimation of nucleated cell counts relied on the amplification of reference gene primers. The table came from immunoSEQ multiplex PCR; TCRdb's copy has only in-frame clones and leaves some out. The V and J calls and clone size are taken from that table; D and trimming were inferred from the DNA. The sample shows approximately 170,000 clones, 85% to 90% of them seen only once. The clonotype was recovered from a man younger than 30 with active or convalescent COVID-19. The specimen was peripheral blood.

As DNA, the CDR3 is TGTGCCAGCAGTTTATCGTTCGGGAACACTGAAGCTTTCTTT. Amino acid sequence: CASSLSFGNTEAFF. The J gene is TRBJ1-1, the V gene TRBV27; D call uncertain. Trimming cost V 0 bases and J 1 base, with 6 bases left between them. Germline CDR1 and CDR2: MNHEY and SMNVEV (reference sequence). The length of the CDR3 is 14 residues.